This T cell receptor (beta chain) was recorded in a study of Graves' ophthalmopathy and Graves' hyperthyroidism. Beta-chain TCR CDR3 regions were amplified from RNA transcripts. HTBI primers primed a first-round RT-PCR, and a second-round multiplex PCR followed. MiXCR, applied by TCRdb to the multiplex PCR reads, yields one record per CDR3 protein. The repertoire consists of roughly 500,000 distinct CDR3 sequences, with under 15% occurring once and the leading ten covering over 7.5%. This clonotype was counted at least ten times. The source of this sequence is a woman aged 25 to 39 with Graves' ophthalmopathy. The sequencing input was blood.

CDR3 residues: CAISDEGGRTEAFF. In DNA, the CDR3 is TGTGCCATCAGTGATGAAGGGGGAAGAACTGAAGCTTTCTTT. J is TRBJ1-1 and V is TRBV10-3; D is possibly TRBD1 (6 bases). The CDR3 length is 14 residues. Trimming removed 3 bases at V and 5 bases at J, with 13 bases between. Germline CDR1 and CDR2: ENHRY and SYGVKD.